Given below is one TCR beta chain in context. The germline V gene has CDR1 SGHAT and CDR2 FQNNGV. Trimming took off 2 bases at V and 2 bases at J, with 6 bases between the two ends. The CDR3 contains 14 residues. The data stem from a study of shared clonotypes between healthy human individuals. For the study at large: Sampling drew on donors who were a couple of women and a few men aged 18 to 49.

The method was immunoSEQ multiplex PCR; TCRdb's version includes in-frame clones alone and lacks a portion of them. The data hold over a million clones, with around 97% observed a single time. Sequenced material: naive CD4+ T cells sorted from blood. Subset in this sample: CD45RA+ positively selected. The source of this sequence is a man in his thirties or forties in good health. The chain couples TRBV11-2 to TRBJ2-2; D uncertain. The CDR3 DNA sequence: TGTGCCAGCAGCTTAAACCCAAACACCGGGGAGCTGTTTTTT. Protein product: CASSLNPNTGELFF.